Listed here are 17 T cell receptor beta chains from one sample, sequenced in a study of blood T cell repertoires in COVID-19. Data came from immunoSEQ multiplex PCR; TCRdb stores just in-frame clones and leaves some out. The sample has some 93,000 clones; around nine tenths are singletons. Sample: peripheral blood. These receptor sequences come from a man aged 50 to 59 with acute or convalescent COVID-19.

This rearrangement joins TRBV29-1 to TRBJ2-3, with unresolved D. Germline V gives CDR1 SQVTM, CDR2 ANQGSEA. This CDR3 comprises 12 residues. The ends were cut back, 4 bases at V and 2 bases at J, with 7 bases in the middle. CDR3 nucleotide sequence: TGCAGCGTTGGGGTAGCCACAGATACGCAGTATTTT. It is translated as CSVGVATDTQYF.

This sequence joins TRBV6-2 or TRBV6-3 and TRBJ1-5; D is possibly TRBD1 (6 bases). The germline V gene encodes CDR1 MNHEY and CDR2 SVGEGT. The CDR3 spans 16 residues. Trimming left V 4 bases short and J 5 bases short, with 18 bases between. In DNA, the CDR3 is TGTGCCAGCAGTTGGGGGAGGGGGTTCCTCCATCAGCCCCAGCATTTT. This encodes CASSWGRGFLHQPQHF.

The rearrangement links TRBV3-1 (or the pseudogene TRBV3-2) to TRBJ1-2; weak D call: TRBD1 (6 bases). The V and J ends lost 0 bases and 7 bases respectively, with 15 bases between them. CDR3 length: 15 amino acids. Germline loops: CDR1 LGHDT, CDR2 YNNKEL (reference sequence). The CDR3 bases are TGTGCCAGCAGCCAAGAATCAAGGGGGAGGGGTGGCTACACCTTC. Translating gives CASSQESRGRGGYTF.

The gene calls are TRBV5-1 and TRBJ1-2, with D possibly matching TRBD1 (6 bases). V lost 2 bases to trimming and J lost 4 bases, with 12 bases between them. The CDR3 consists of 14 residues. Per the germline V gene, CDR1 is SGHRS and CDR2 is YFSETQ. The CDR3 nucleotides are TGCGCCAGCAGCTTCGAACAGGGTGGCTATGGCTACACCTTC. The encoded protein is CASSFEQGGYGYTF. The complete variable domain, with remaining parts taken from reference TRBV5-1 and TRBJ1-2, reads KAGVTQTPRYLIKTRGQQVTLSCSPISGHRSVSWYQQTPGQGLQFLFEYFSETQRNKGNFPGRFSGRQFSNSRSEMNVSTLELGDSALYLCASSFEQGGYGYTFGSGTRLTVV.

The chain couples TRBV6-1 to TRBJ2-2; unclear D gene. The CDR3 totals 13 residues. The V and J ends lost 2 bases and 4 bases respectively, with 5 bases between them. Germline V gives CDR1 MNHNS, CDR2 SASEGT. The CDR3: CASSEHSTGELFF. CDR3 nucleotide sequence: TGTGCCAGCAGTGAACACTCCACCGGGGAGCTGTTTTTT.

This clone was seen a handful of times. V gene TRBV21-1 combines with J gene TRBJ2-1; whether TRBD2, the table's D call, matches the DNA was not checked. TRBV21-1 is listed as a pseudogene. The CDR3 is 16 amino acids. CDR3 sequence (DNA): TGTGCCAGCAGGCGGGAGGCGGGAGGGCCAGGAAATGAGCAGTTCTTC. Encoded protein: CASRREAGGPGNEQFF.

The chain recombines TRBV6-6 with TRBJ1-6, with D uncertain. The germline V gene has CDR1 MNHNY and CDR2 SVGAGI (reference sequence). The ends were cut back, 6 bases at V and 7 bases at J, with 13 bases in the middle. This CDR3 has 14 residues. CDR3 protein: CASRPPTRNSPLHF. Here the CDR3 DNA reads TGTGCCAGCAGACCCCCGACACGAAATTCACCCCTCCACTTT.

J is TRBJ1-1 and V is TRBV29-1; no firm D call. V lost 4 bases and J 3 bases, leaving 9 bases between the germline ends. Per the germline V gene, CDR1 is SQVTM and CDR2 is ANQGSEA. The CDR3 covers 12 residues. CDR3 nucleotide sequence: TGCAGCGTTGTCGGGATGGACACTGAAGCTTTCTTT. Protein product: CSVVGMDTEAFF. The full variable domain, its missing parts supplied by reference TRBV29-1 and TRBJ1-1, is SAVISQKPSRDICQRGTSLTIQCQVDSQVTMMFWYRQQPGQSLTLIATANQGSEATYESGFVIDKFPISRPNLTFSTLTVSNMSPEDSSIYLCSVVGMDTEAFFGQGTRLTVV.

J is TRBJ1-5 and V is TRBV24-1; D gene ambiguous. The CDR3 has 14 residues. CDR1 is KGHDR, CDR2 SFDVKD, per germline. V was pared by 3 bases and J by 11 bases, with 16 bases between. The CDR3 nucleotides read TGTGCCACCAGTGATCCCACCCGGGCCGGGGCCCAGCATTTT. Translated: CATSDPTRAGAQHF.

V gene TRBV19 combines with J gene TRBJ1-4, with unresolved D. The CDR3 contains 13 residues. Germline-derived CDR1 and CDR2 are LNHDA and SQIVND (reference sequence). The V end was cut by 4 bases, the J end by 5 bases, with 8 bases between. For the CDR3, the DNA is TGTGCCAGTAGTAGGGCCCGGAATGAAAAACTGTTTTTT. Translation gives CASSRARNEKLFF.

The chain carries TRBV9 and TRBJ2-3, with 9 bases fitting TRBD2. V shed 0 bases, J shed 1 base, and the junction held 3 bases outside the gene matches. Germline V CDR1 and CDR2: SGDLS, YYNGEE. CDR3 size: 16 residues. This CDR3 reads CASSVAPSGGTDTQYF. Here the CDR3 DNA reads TGTGCCAGCAGCGTAGCCCCTAGCGGGGGCACAGATACGCAGTATTTT.

The chain combines TRBV10-1 with TRBJ2-7; TRBD1 might be the D (5 bases). Germline V gives CDR1 WNHNN, CDR2 SYGVQD (reference sequence). V lost 5 bases and J lost 5, with 10 bases in between. The length of the CDR3 is 12 residues. CDR3 in DNA: TGCGCCAGCAGTCCTACAGGAGACGAGCAGTACTTC. Residues: CASSPTGDEQYF.

The CDR3 here is CASSDPLALSGNEQFF. The CDR3 nucleotides are TGTGCCAGCAGCGACCCACTAGCGCTCTCCGGGAATGAGCAGTTCTTC. The chain recombines TRBV9 with TRBJ2-1; 7 bases align to TRBD2. The length of the CDR3 is 16 residues. CDR1 is SGDLS and CDR2 is YYNGEE in the germline V gene. The V gene end was trimmed by 3 bases and the J gene end by 7 bases; junction bases not matched to a gene: 13. Filled out from reference TRBV9 and TRBJ2-1, the complete variable domain reads DSGVTQTPKHLITATGQRVTLRCSPRSGDLSVYWYQQSLDQGLQFLIQYYNGEERAKGNILERFSAQQFPDLHSELNLSSLELGDSALYFCASSDPLALSGNEQFFGPGTRLTVL.

J is TRBJ2-7 and V is TRBV10-2; D not certain. Germline assignment: CDR1 WSHSY and CDR2 SAAADI. The CDR3 has 12 amino acids. Trimming took 4 bases from V and 5 from J, leaving 9 bases between them. Here the CDR3 reads CASSATSNEQYF. The DNA for the CDR3 is TGCGCCAGCAGTGCGACAAGCAACGAGCAGTACTTC.

The rearrangement uses TRBV7-8 and TRBJ1-3; 7 bases line up with TRBD1. Germline V gene sequence: CDR1 SGHVS, CDR2 FQNEAQ. The trim removed 4 bases at V and 0 bases at J, leaving 3 bases unmatched. This CDR3 is 15 amino acids long. In nucleotides, the CDR3 is TGTGCCAGCAGCTCCACAGGGGACTCTGGAAACACCATATATTTT. The encoded protein is CASSSTGDSGNTIYF.

The rearrangement uses TRBV7-8 and TRBJ2-5, with D possibly matching TRBD1 (6 bases). The CDR3 is 17 residues long. The ends were cut back, 1 base at V and 0 bases at J, with 15 bases in the middle. The germline V gene has CDR1 SGHVS and CDR2 FQNEAQ. CDR3 region: CASSLGRGQRNQETQYF. CDR3 coding DNA: TGTGCCAGCAGCTTAGGGCGAGGACAGCGAAACCAAGAGACCCAGTACTTC.

The V and J genes are TRBV5-4 and TRBJ1-5; D is perhaps TRBD1 (5 bases). Trimming pared 3 bases from V and 4 bases from J, leaving 11 bases between. Germline V CDR1 and CDR2: SGHNT, YYREEE (reference sequence). This CDR3 spans 14 amino acids. The CDR3 DNA is TGTGCCAGCAGCTCAGGGCTAGGGAATCAGCCCCAGCATTTT. It yields the protein CASSSGLGNQPQHF. The variable domain in full, completed from reference TRBV5-4 and TRBJ1-5, reads ETGVTQSPTHLIKTRGQQVTLRCSSQSGHNTVSWYQQALGQGPQFIFQYYREEENGRGNFPPRFSGLQFPNYSSELNVNALELDDSALYLCASSSGLGNQPQHFGDGTRLSIL.